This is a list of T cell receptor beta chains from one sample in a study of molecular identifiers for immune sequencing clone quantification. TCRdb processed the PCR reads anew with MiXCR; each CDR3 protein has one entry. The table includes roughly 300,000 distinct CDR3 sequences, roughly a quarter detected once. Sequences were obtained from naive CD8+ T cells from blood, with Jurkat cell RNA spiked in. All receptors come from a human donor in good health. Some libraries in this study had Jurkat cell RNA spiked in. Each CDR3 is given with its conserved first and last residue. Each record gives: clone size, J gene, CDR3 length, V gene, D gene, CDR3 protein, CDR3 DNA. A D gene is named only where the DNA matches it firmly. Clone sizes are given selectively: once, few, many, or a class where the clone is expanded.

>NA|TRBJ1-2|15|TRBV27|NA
CASSLAGTPFHGYTF
TGTGCCAGCAGTTTAGCCGGGACACCGTTCCATGGCTACACCTTC
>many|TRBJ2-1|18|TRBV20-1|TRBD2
CSARVPMTSGGGSNEQFF
TGCAGTGCTAGAGTCCCCATGACTAGCGGGGGGGGAAGCAATGAGCAGTTCTTC
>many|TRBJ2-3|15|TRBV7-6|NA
CASSPAVGVADTQYF
TGTGCCAGCAGCCCGGCTGTCGGGGTGGCGGATACGCAGTATTTT
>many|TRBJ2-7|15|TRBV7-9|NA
CASSGGGKPSYEQYF
TGTGCCAGCAGCGGTGGGGGGAAGCCCTCCTACGAGCAGTACTTC
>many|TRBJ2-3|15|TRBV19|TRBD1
CASSIRGPSTDTQYF
TGTGCCAGTAGTATAAGGGGGCCTAGCACAGATACGCAGTATTTT
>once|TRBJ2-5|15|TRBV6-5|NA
CASSYYQGKQETRYF
TGTGCCAGCAGTTACTATCAGGGGAAGCAAGAGACCCGGTACTTC
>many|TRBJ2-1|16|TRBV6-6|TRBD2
CASSYSVLAGNNEQFF
TGTGCCAGCAGTTACTCAGTACTAGCGGGAAACAATGAGCAGTTCTTC
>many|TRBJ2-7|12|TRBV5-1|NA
CASSKPNYEQYF
TGCGCCAGCAGCAAACCGAACTACGAGCAGTACTTC
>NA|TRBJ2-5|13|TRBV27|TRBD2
CASRITGGETQYF
TGTGCCAGCAGGATAACGGGGGGAGAGACCCAGTACTTC
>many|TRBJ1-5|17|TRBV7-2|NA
CASSLRVLGNSNQPQHF
TGTGCCAGCAGCCTTAGAGTCCTCGGGAATAGCAATCAGCCCCAGCATTTT
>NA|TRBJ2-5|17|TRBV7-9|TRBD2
CASSSPPGLAGQETQYF
TGTGCCAGCAGCTCACCTCCGGGACTAGCAGGCCAAGAGACCCAGTACTTC
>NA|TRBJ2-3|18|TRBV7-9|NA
CASSPTSGDFYSTDTQYF
TGTGCCAGCAGCCCCACCTCTGGGGACTTCTATAGCACAGATACGCAGTATTTT
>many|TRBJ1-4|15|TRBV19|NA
CASSSSPVLSEKLFF
TGTGCCAGTAGTAGTTCTCCGGTGTTAAGTGAAAAACTGTTTTTT
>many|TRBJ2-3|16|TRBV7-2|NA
CASSPRTVASTDTQYF
TGTGCCAGCAGCCCCCGGACCGTGGCTAGCACAGATACGCAGTATTTT
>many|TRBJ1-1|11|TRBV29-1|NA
CSVDRGTEAFF
TGCAGCGTTGATAGGGGGACTGAAGCTTTCTTT
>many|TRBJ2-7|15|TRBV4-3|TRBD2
CASSHGTTSSYEQYF
TGCGCCAGCAGCCATGGGACTACCAGTTCCTACGAGCAGTACTTC
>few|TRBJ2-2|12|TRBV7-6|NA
CASSHTTGELFF
TGTGCCAGCAGCCACACGACCGGGGAGCTGTTTTTT
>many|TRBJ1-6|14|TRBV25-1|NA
CASQTQGAASPLHF
TGTGCCAGCCAGACACAGGGAGCGGCTTCACCCCTCCACTTT
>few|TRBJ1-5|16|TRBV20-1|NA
CSARDCDGVSNQPQHF
TGCAGTGCTAGGGACTGCGATGGGGTTAGCAATCAGCCCCAGCATTTT
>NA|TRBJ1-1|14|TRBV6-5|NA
CAGSYTGVRTEAFF
TGTGCCGGCAGTTACACAGGAGTGCGCACTGAAGCTTTCTTT
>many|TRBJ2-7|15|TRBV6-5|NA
CASSPRDYGNYEQYF
TGTGCCAGCAGCCCCCGTGACTATGGGAACTACGAGCAGTACTTC
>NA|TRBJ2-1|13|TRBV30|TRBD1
CAQKSGQRNERFF
TGTGCGCAAAAGTCGGGACAGCGCAATGAGCGGTTCTTC
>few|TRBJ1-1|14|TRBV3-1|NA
CASSQGGSNTEAFF
TGTGCCAGCAGCCAAGGGGGCAGTAACACTGAAGCTTTCTTT
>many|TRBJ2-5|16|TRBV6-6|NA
CASSSHSGGPKETQYF
TGTGCCAGCAGTTCCCATAGCGGAGGCCCAAAAGAGACCCAGTACTTC
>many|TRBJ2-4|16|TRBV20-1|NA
CSARSIQTLAKNIQYF
TGCAGTGCTAGATCGATCCAGACTCTAGCCAAAAACATTCAGTACTTC
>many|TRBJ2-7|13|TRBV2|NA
CASSEWGPHEQYF
TGTGCCAGCAGTGAATGGGGGCCCCACGAGCAGTACTTC
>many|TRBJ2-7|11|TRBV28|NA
CASSTRLEQYF
TGTGCCAGCAGTACAAGACTCGAGCAGTACTTC
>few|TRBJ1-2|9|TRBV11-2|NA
CASSPPLTF
TGTGCCAGCAGCCCCCCGCTCACCTTC
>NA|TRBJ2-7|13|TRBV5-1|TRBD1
CASSLKQGYEQYF
TGCGCCAGCAGCTTGAAACAGGGGTACGAGCAGTACTTC
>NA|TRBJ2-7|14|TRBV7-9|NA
CASSPVIRPYEQYF
TGTGCCAGCAGCCCAGTTATTCGTCCATACGAGCAGTACTTC
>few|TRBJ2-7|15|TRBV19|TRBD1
CASSIGTGPLYEQYF
TGTGCCAGTAGTATTGGGACAGGGCCTCTCTACGAGCAGTACTTC
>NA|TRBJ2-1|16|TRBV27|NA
CASSSPGPSSYTEQFF
TGTGCCAGCAGTTCTCCGGGACCGAGCTCCTACACTGAGCAGTTCTTC
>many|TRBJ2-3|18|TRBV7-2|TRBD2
CASSLAIISGSLTDTQYF
TGTGCCAGCAGCTTAGCGATCATTAGCGGGAGTCTCACAGATACGCAGTATTTT
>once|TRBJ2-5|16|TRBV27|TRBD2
CASSAGTSGIWEPQYF
TGTGCCAGCAGTGCCGGGACTAGCGGAATATGGGAGCCCCAGTACTTC
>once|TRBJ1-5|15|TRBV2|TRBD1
CASRTGDLENRPQHF
TGTGCCAGCAGGACAGGGGACCTAGAAAATCGGCCCCAGCATTTT
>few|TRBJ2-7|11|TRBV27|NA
CATRRGYEQYF
TGTGCCACCAGACGGGGCTACGAGCAGTACTTC
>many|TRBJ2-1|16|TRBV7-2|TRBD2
CASSLSGLAGKNEQFF
TGTGCCAGCAGCTTATCCGGACTAGCGGGGAAGAATGAGCAGTTCTTC